This is a list of T cell receptor beta chains from one sample in a study of T cells in Graves' hyperthyroidism and ophthalmopathy. One entry per CDR3 protein, called by TCRdb with MiXCR from the multiplex PCR reads. Among 360,000 or so distinct CDR3 sequences, about 20% were seen once, and the ten largest hold 3.7%. The specimen sequenced was blood. The receptors shown here come from a young woman with Graves' hyperthyroidism. Both conserved end residues are part of each CDR3. The D gene is left open where the match is weak. Not every row has a clone size; where given, it reads once, few, many or a size class.

clone_size,d_call,v_call,j_call,cdr3_aa,cdr3_nt
many,NA,TRBV6-5,TRBJ1-5,CASSYDYPGDSNQPQHF,TGTGCCAGCAGTTACGATTACCCAGGCGATAGCAATCAGCCCCAGCATTTT
many,TRBD1,TRBV5-1,TRBJ1-5,CASSLGTGEQPQHF,TGCGCCAGCAGCTTAGGAACAGGGGAACAGCCCCAGCATTTT
many,TRBD2,TRBV20-1,TRBJ2-7,CSANSGAAYEQYF,TGCAGTGCCAACAGCGGGGCCGCCTACGAGCAGTACTTC
few,NA,TRBV14,TRBJ2-7,CASSQAFLGGGDEQYF,TGTGCCAGCAGCCAGGCCTTCCTGGGAGGGGGCGACGAGCAGTACTTC
many,NA,TRBV20-1,TRBJ1-2,CSARPRQQTFYGYTF,TGCAGTGCTAGACCCCGACAGCAGACCTTCTATGGCTACACCTTC
many,NA,TRBV27,TRBJ2-7,CASSPTEWGREQYF,TGTGCCAGCAGTCCGACAGAGTGGGGGCGGGAGCAGTACTTC
many,NA,TRBV6-1,TRBJ1-1,CASSEAAQTEAFF,TGTGCCAGCAGTGAAGCGGCGCAGACTGAAGCTTTCTTT
NA,NA,TRBV11-2,TRBJ2-5,CASSFRGTKTQYF,TGTGCCAGCAGCTTTAGGGGTACGAAGACCCAGTACTTC
many,TRBD1,TRBV11-3,TRBJ2-5,CASSKGTAAEETQYF,TGTGCCAGCAGCAAAGGGACAGCGGCTGAAGAGACCCAGTACTTC
many,NA,TRBV11-2,TRBJ1-1,CASSSRQVNTEAFF,TGTGCCAGCAGCTCCCGACAGGTGAACACTGAAGCTTTCTTT
NA,NA,TRBV24-1,TRBJ1-2,CATSEPTTNYGYTF,TGTGCCACCAGTGAGCCGACAACTAACTATGGCTACACCTTC
many,TRBD1,TRBV3-1,TRBJ2-5,CASRDRGYQETQYF,TGTGCCAGCAGGGACAGGGGGTACCAAGAGACCCAGTACTTC
many,NA,TRBV6-2/TRBV6-3,TRBJ2-7,CASSYSPGGEQYF,TGTGCCAGCAGTTACTCACCCGGGGGCGAGCAGTACTTC
NA,TRBD1,TRBV7-3,TRBJ2-3,CAVGDRQIDTQYF,TGTGCCGTAGGGGACAGGCAAATTGATACGCAGTATTTT
many,NA,TRBV6-5,TRBJ1-1,CASTSKVGSPDEAFF,TGTGCCAGCACCTCTAAGGTCGGGTCCCCCGATGAAGCTTTCTTT
many,NA,TRBV6-5,TRBJ2-2,CASSYSVIGGEELFF,TGTGCCAGCAGTTACTCAGTAATCGGGGGCGAGGAGCTGTTTTTT
many,TRBD2,TRBV12-3/TRBV12-4,TRBJ2-5,CASGRSGGQETQYF,TGTGCCAGCGGGAGGAGCGGGGGACAAGAGACCCAGTACTTC
NA,NA,TRBV12-3/TRBV12-4,TRBJ1-5,CASSLMEAQPQHF,TGTGCCAGCAGTTTAATGGAGGCTCAGCCCCAGCATTTT
many,TRBD2,TRBV2,TRBJ2-7,CASSRLAASYEQYF,TGTGCCAGCAGTCGACTAGCGGCCTCCTACGAGCAGTACTTC
NA,NA,TRBV5-1,TRBJ1-1,CASSLNAGVGTEAFF,TGCGCCAGCAGCTTAAACGCAGGGGTTGGGACTGAAGCTTTCTTT
NA,TRBD1,TRBV4-2,TRBJ1-1,CASSQDRNRGNTEAFF,TGTGCCAGCAGCCAAGATCGAAACAGGGGGAACACTGAAGCTTTCTTT
NA,NA,TRBV12-3/TRBV12-4,TRBJ1-2,CASSLSNGGFLYGYTF,TGTGCCAGCAGTTTATCGAACGGGGGGTTTCTCTATGGCTACACCTTC
many,NA,TRBV11-2,TRBJ2-7,CASSTLRGAPAYEQYF,TGTGCCAGCAGCACCCTGAGGGGGGCCCCAGCGTACGAGCAGTACTTC
many,NA,TRBV6-5,TRBJ1-2,CASSYAQNYGYTF,TGTGCCAGCAGTTACGCCCAGAACTATGGCTACACCTTC
NA,TRBD1,TRBV12-3/TRBV12-4,TRBJ1-5,CASSRTRDRVFQPQHF,TGTGCCAGCAGCCGGACTCGGGACAGGGTATTTCAGCCCCAGCATTTT
NA,NA,TRBV24-1,TRBJ2-7,CATSDKFYEQYF,TGTGCCACCAGTGATAAGTTCTACGAGCAGTACTTC